This TCR beta chain is drawn from a study of blood T cell repertoires in COVID-19. The data were produced by immunoSEQ multiplex PCR, yet TCRdb's version contains in-frame clones alone and is incomplete. Counted here are some 150,000 clones, around 89% occurring once; the ten biggest clones make up 1.2%. V gave up 5 bases and J gave up 4 bases; unmatched junction bases: 3. This CDR3 contains 13 residues. This sequence joins TRBV12-3 or TRBV12-4 and TRBJ2-5; TRBD1 agrees at 8 bases. The clonotype comes from a woman aged 25-40 years with acute COVID-19. Sequencing input: PBMCs or T cells enriched from blood (not recorded which). The CDR3 is CASSPGGSETQYF. The CDR3 DNA sequence: TGTGCCAGCAGTCCAGGGGGCTCAGAGACCCAGTACTTC.